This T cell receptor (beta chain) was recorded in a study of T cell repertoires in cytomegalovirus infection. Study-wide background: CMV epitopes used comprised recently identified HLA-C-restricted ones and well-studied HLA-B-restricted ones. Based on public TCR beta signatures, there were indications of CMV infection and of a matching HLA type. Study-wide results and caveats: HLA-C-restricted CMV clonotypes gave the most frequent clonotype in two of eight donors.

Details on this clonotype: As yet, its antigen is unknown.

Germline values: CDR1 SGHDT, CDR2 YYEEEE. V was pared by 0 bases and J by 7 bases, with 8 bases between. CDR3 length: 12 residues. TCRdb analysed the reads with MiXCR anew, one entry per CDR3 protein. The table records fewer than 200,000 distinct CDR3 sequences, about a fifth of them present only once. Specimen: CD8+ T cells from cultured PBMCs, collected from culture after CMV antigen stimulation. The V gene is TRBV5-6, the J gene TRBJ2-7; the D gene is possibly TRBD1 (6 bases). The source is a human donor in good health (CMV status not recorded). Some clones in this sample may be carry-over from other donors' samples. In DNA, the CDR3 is TGTGCCAGCAGCTTGGGACAGGTGGAGCAGTACTTC. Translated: CASSLGQVEQYF.